The 17 T cell receptor beta chains below all came from one sample that was sequenced in a study of OX40 agonist ivuxolimab in advanced cancers. The method was immunoSEQ multiplex PCR; TCRdb's version includes in-frame clones alone and lacks a portion of them. The top ten hold about 30% of the sample, which has fewer than 50,000 clones, 91% seen once. The material sequenced was CD4+ or CD8+ T cells sorted from blood, taken in a trial of the OX40 agonist ivuxolimab. The source of these receptors is an adult with an advanced solid tumor such as melanoma, head and neck, liver or kidney cancer.

This clone has just one count. The rearrangement uses TRBV18 and TRBJ2-5; TRBD1 matches at 7 bases. V was pared by 6 bases and J by 5 bases, with 9 bases of the junction left unmatched. The CDR3 runs to 14 residues. CDR1 is KGHSH, CDR2 LQKENI, per germline. CDR3 nucleotides: TGTGCCAGCTCTGACAGGGTCAGGTCGGAGACCCAGTACTTC. The encoded protein is CASSDRVRSETQYF.

This clone occurred once. V is TRBV14 and J is TRBJ2-2; D is possibly TRBD1 (5 bases). With 5 bases removed from V and 4 bases from J, the gap between germline ends came to 11 bases. The CDR3 spans 14 residues. Germline CDR1 is SGHDN and CDR2 is FVKESK. CDR3 residues: CASSGHYSTGELFF. CDR3 nucleotide sequence: TGTGCCAGCAGCGGACACTACAGCACCGGGGAGCTGTTTTTT. Full variable domain (remainder filled in from reference TRBV14 and TRBJ2-2): EAGVTQFPSHSVIEKGQTVTLRCDPISGHDNLYWYRRVMGKEIKFLLHFVKESKQDESGMPNNRFLAERTGGTYSTLKVQPAELEDSGVYFCASSGHYSTGELFFGEGSRLTVL.

V gene TRBV4-3 combines with J gene TRBJ2-4, with 7 bases identical to TRBD2. CDR3 size: 18 residues. The V gene end was trimmed by 0 bases and the J gene end by 0 bases; junction bases not matched to a gene: 8. Germline loops: CDR1 LGHNA, CDR2 YSLEER. The CDR3 region has the DNA TGCGCCAGCAGCCAAGATTGGGCTAGCGGATTAGCCAAAAACATTCAGTACTTC. Translating gives CASSQDWASGLAKNIQYF.

The gene calls are TRBV19 and TRBJ1-1; D is uncertain. The germline V and J ends were trimmed by 5 bases and 7 bases, with 11 bases remaining between them. The V gene's germline CDR1 is LNHDA and CDR2 SQIVND (reference sequence). The CDR3 runs to 12 residues. CDR3 nucleotides: TGTGCCAGTAGTTCAGCAGCGCTTGAAGCTTTCTTT. Its protein product is CASSSAALEAFF.

The J gene is TRBJ1-5, the V gene TRBV28, with D possibly matching TRBD1 (5 bases). Per the germline V gene, CDR1 is MDHEN and CDR2 is SYDVKM. The CDR3 consists of 15 residues. Trimming removed 6 bases from V and 7 bases from J, with 19 bases in between. The chain's CDR3 is CASRSPGFKEQPQHF. In nucleotides, the CDR3 is TGTGCCAGCAGATCGCCAGGGTTTAAGGAACAGCCCCAGCATTTT.

The chain carries TRBV19 and TRBJ1-1; no clear D. V lost 3 bases and J lost 1, with 12 bases in between. This CDR3 is built from 15 residues. Germline V CDR1 and CDR2: LNHDA, SQIVND (reference sequence). The CDR3 sequence is CASSIVGLSNTEAFF. In DNA, the CDR3 is TGTGCCAGTAGTATTGTCGGACTCTCGAACACTGAAGCTTTCTTT.

The rearrangement links TRBV11-2 to TRBJ2-1; tentative D call: TRBD1 (6 bases). The CDR3 runs to 15 residues. Germline-derived CDR1 and CDR2 are SGHAT and FQNNGV. Trimming cost V 2 bases and J 7 bases, with 15 bases left between them. In nucleotides, the CDR3 is TGTGCCAGCAGCTTAACAGGGTCATATGGGAATGAGCAGTTCTTC. Amino acid sequence: CASSLTGSYGNEQFF.

This rearrangement joins TRBV4-3 to TRBJ1-2, with D unclear. The CDR3 is 14 residues long. Germline CDR1 reads LGHNA; CDR2 reads YSLEER. V gave up 1 base and J gave up 2 bases, with 8 bases separating them. The CDR3 here is CASSQVGQNYGYTF. CDR3 nucleotide sequence: TGCGCCAGCAGCCAAGTGGGCCAGAACTATGGCTACACCTTC.

V is TRBV29-1 and J is TRBJ2-1; TRBD1 might be the D (6 bases). In germline, CDR1 is SQVTM, CDR2 ANQGSEA. Trimming took 3 bases from V and 8 from J, leaving 20 bases between them. The CDR3 consists of 15 residues. The CDR3 spells CSVELTGSRFYEQFF. The CDR3 nucleotides read TGCAGCGTTGAGCTCACAGGGAGTCGGTTCTATGAGCAGTTCTTC.

The chain is built from TRBV7-9 and TRBJ2-1, with D possibly being TRBD1 or TRBD2 (6 bases each). There are 14 residues in the CDR3. Germline CDR1 reads SEHNR; CDR2 reads FQNEAQ (reference sequence). Trimming removed 5 bases from V and 14 bases from J, with 22 bases in between. In DNA, the CDR3 is TGTGCCAGCAGCGCCGAGGGGGGAGACAGAGAAAAGTTCTTC. Translation: CASSAEGGDREKFF.

This chain joins TRBV27 and TRBJ2-7, with 11 bases lining up with TRBD1. The V segment lost 5 bases and the J segment 3 bases; nucleotides outside the gene matches: 6. The V gene's germline CDR1 is MNHEY and CDR2 SMNVEV (reference sequence). The CDR3 runs 15 residues. The CDR3 DNA is TGTGCCAGCAGTCAGCCGGGACAGGGGGACTACGAGCAGTACTTC. As protein: CASSQPGQGDYEQYF.

The chain employs TRBV13 and TRBJ1-1; D perhaps matches TRBD1 (6 bases). V was clipped by 5 bases and J by 1 base, with 14 bases between them. The CDR3 runs 15 residues. The germline V gene encodes CDR1 PRHDT and CDR2 FYEKMQ (reference sequence). CDR3 loop: CASSETGQKNTEAFF. Here the CDR3 DNA reads TGTGCCAGCAGCGAAACGGGACAAAAGAACACTGAAGCTTTCTTT.

The J gene is TRBJ2-1, the V gene TRBV29-1; 12 bases are a match to TRBD2. This CDR3 region has 15 residues. CDR1 SQVTM and CDR2 ANQGSEA come from the germline V gene. With 4 bases clipped from V and 4 bases from J, the junction kept 5 bases outside the gene matches. As DNA, the CDR3 is TGCAGCGTTGGCGGGACTAGCGGGTTTTACAATGAGCAGTTCTTC. Amino acids: CSVGGTSGFYNEQFF.

The rearrangement joins TRBV27 to TRBJ2-2; no clear D. This CDR3 comprises 14 residues. Germline V CDR1 and CDR2: MNHEY, SMNVEV (reference sequence). The V end lost 0 bases, the J end lost 0 bases, and 2 bases lay between the germline ends. The CDR3 nucleotides read TGTGCCAGCAGTTTATCGTCGAACACCGGGGAGCTGTTTTTT. Translating it yields CASSLSSNTGELFF.

The chain uses TRBV7-9 and TRBJ2-7, with D uncertain. The V gene lost 2 bases and the J gene lost 3 bases, with 8 bases spanning the gap. The CDR3 is 13 residues long. Per the germline V gene, CDR1 is SEHNR and CDR2 is FQNEAQ (reference sequence). The CDR3 nucleotides read TGTGCCAGCAGCTTAACCCTGAGCTACGAGCAGTACTTC. It specifies CASSLTLSYEQYF.

This clone was seen just once. CDR3 sequence (DNA): TGCGCCAGCAGCCAAGACGGGACTACCTACAATGAGCAGTTCTTC. As protein: CASSQDGTTYNEQFF. The chain has TRBV4-3 and TRBJ2-1; 7 nucleotides align to TRBD2. Losses at the gene ends were 0 bases for V and 2 bases for J; bases not matched to a gene: 1. This CDR3 has 15 amino acids. Germline V gene data show CDR1 as LGHNA and CDR2 as YSLEER.

The chain joins TRBV6-1 to TRBJ2-5; 7 bases map to TRBD1. Trimming at V came to 7 bases and at J to 0 bases, leaving 5 bases not matched to a gene. CDR1 and CDR2 (germline): MNHNS, SASEGT. The length of the CDR3 is 14 residues. The CDR3 DNA reads TGTGCCAGCAAACAGGGACAGAACCAAGAGACCCAGTACTTC. Its protein product is CASKQGQNQETQYF.